This TCR beta chain originates from a study of beta chain features in type 1 diabetes. Background on the study: On cell yields, gender and age, patients and healthy donors were similar.

Study findings and constraints: A PCR bias possibly favoring shorter templates would apply equally to patients and controls. Significant though moderate, a shortening of TCRB CDR3s appeared in all four CD4+ subsets of Type 1 diabetes patients. Type 1 diabetes patients showed fewer insertions and more deletions at VDJ junctions.

Based on CD45RO/CCR7/CD25/CD127/CD95/CD27, CD4+ regulatory, stem cell-like memory, naive and central memory cells were sorted. Expressed TCRB transcripts were sequenced, since all the RNA that had been isolated was reverse transcribed. The assay was immunoSEQ multiplex PCR, and TCRdb's table has in-frame clones only and misses some. The table lists roughly 730,000 clones, over 10% of them singletons. A note on this clone: Its antigen is undetermined.

The sequencing input was naive CD4+ T cells from blood. The sequence was collected from a man between 18 and 29 years old with type 1 diabetes.

The CDR3 is CASSQGATKNIQYF. CDR3 bases: TGTGCCAGCTCACAGGGGGCGACCAAAAACATTCAGTACTTC. V is TRBV2 and J is TRBJ2-4; 9 bases agree with TRBD1. Germline CDR1 reads SNHLY; CDR2 reads FYNNEI. V dropped 8 bases and J dropped 2; count of bases not matched to a gene: 4. CDR3 size: 14 residues.